The 5 T cell receptor beta chains below come from one sample, sequenced in a study of T cell responses to AZD1222 COVID-19 vaccine. Measured with immunoSEQ multiplex PCR; TCRdb has only the in-frame clones, and not every one. The repertoire consists of about 180,000 clones, with 80% to 90% occurring once and the leading ten covering roughly 11%. The sequences come from peripheral blood, collected 28 days after the second AZD1222 dose. These receptors were collected from an adult who received the AZD1222 COVID-19 vaccine.

In this sample, this clone turned up once. V usage is TRBV2 and J usage is TRBJ1-2; D is perhaps TRBD1 (5 bases). Trimming cost V 1 base and J 8 bases, with 8 bases left between them. CDR1 and CDR2 (germline): SNHLY, FYNNEI. This CDR3 has 12 amino acids. DNA for the CDR3: TGTGCCAGCAGTGAAGTGGGGGAAGGCTACACCTTC. Amino acid sequence: CASSEVGEGYTF. Together with reference TRBV2 and TRBJ1-2, the CDR3 gives the full variable domain: EPEVTQTPSHQVTQMGQEVILRCVPISNHLYFYWYRQILGQKVEFLVSFYNNEISEKSEIFDDQFSVERPDGSNFTLKIRSTKLEDSAMYFCASSEVGEGYTFGSGTRLTVV.

This rearrangement joins TRBV10-1 to TRBJ1-5; D not resolved. Trimming removed 3 bases at V and 9 bases at J, with 9 bases between. CDR3 length: 12 residues. Germline V gives CDR1 WNHNN, CDR2 SYGVQD (reference sequence). Here the CDR3 DNA reads TGCGCCAGCAGTGACGGATCGGCGCCCCAGCATTTT. Amino acids: CASSDGSAPQHF.

The chain employs TRBV6-4 and TRBJ2-1; 10 nucleotides match TRBD2. The germline gives CDR1 MRHNA, CDR2 SNTAGT. J was trimmed by 1 base and V by 6 bases; bases with no gene match: 6. The CDR3 has 16 amino acids. The CDR3 loop is CASRPTSGSSYNEQFF. CDR3 in DNA: TGTGCCAGCAGGCCGACTAGCGGGTCTTCCTACAATGAGCAGTTCTTC.

The chain links TRBV6-2 or TRBV6-3 to TRBJ2-7; a weak D match, TRBD2 (6 bases). Per germline, CDR1 MNHEY and CDR2 SVGEGT. This CDR3 is built from 15 residues. Trimming left V 6 bases short and J 7 bases short, with 22 bases between. CDR3: CASSSPWSESGEQYF. CDR3 sequence (DNA): TGTGCCAGCAGCTCGCCGTGGTCCGAAAGCGGGGAGCAGTACTTC.

The V and J genes are TRBV28 and TRBJ1-4, with D tentatively TRBD1 (5 bases). The V end was cut by 1 base, the J end by 11 bases, with 11 bases between. Germline values: CDR1 MDHEN, CDR2 SYDVKM. The CDR3 covers 13 residues. This CDR3 reads CASSLSRGGKLFF. The DNA of the CDR3 is TGTGCCAGCAGTTTATCCCGGGGCGGGAAACTGTTTTTT.